A selection of T cell receptor beta chains follows, all from one sample in a study of blood T cell repertoires in COVID-19. The table came from immunoSEQ multiplex PCR; TCRdb's copy has only in-frame clones and leaves some out. This sample has around 300,000 clones, with over 70% found just once. Sequencing was done on a sample of peripheral blood. The receptors stem from a man aged 25 to 40 with active or convalescent COVID-19. CDR3s include the opening cysteine and the closing phenylalanine or tryptophan. A D gene is named only where the DNA matches it firmly. A clone size is listed for some rows: how often the clone was seen (once, few, many), or a class if it is expanded.

cdr3_aa	cdr3_nt	v_call	j_call	clone_size	d_call
CASRGQGDYGYTF	TGTGCCAGCAGGGGACAGGGGGACTATGGCTACACCTTC	TRBV12-3/TRBV12-4	TRBJ1-2	few	TRBD1
CASSFGSTNEKLFF	TGTGCCAGCAGTTTCGGTTCAACTAATGAAAAACTGTTTTTT	TRBV28	TRBJ1-4	-	-
CASSRSAVAGGPQNEQYF	TGCGCCAGCAGCCGGAGTGCGGTAGCGGGAGGGCCACAGAACGAGCAGTACTTC	TRBV4-3	TRBJ2-7	once	TRBD2
CACERNTEAFF	TGTGCCTGCGAGAGGAACACTGAAGCTTTCTTT	TRBV30	TRBJ1-1	-	-
CASSPLRDRALNTEAFF	TGTGCCAGCAGCCCACTAAGGGACAGGGCCTTGAACACTGAAGCTTTCTTT	TRBV14	TRBJ1-1	-	TRBD1
CAWSVGLDNSPLHF	TGTGCCTGGAGTGTGGGACTGGATAATTCACCCCTCCACTTT	TRBV30	TRBJ1-6	-	-
CASSSSGTANEQYF	TGTGCCAGCAGCTCCTCCGGGACAGCCAACGAGCAGTACTTC	TRBV7-9	TRBJ2-7	-	TRBD1
CASSYGENTEAFF	TGTGCCAGCAGTTACGGAGAGAACACTGAAGCTTTCTTT	TRBV6-5	TRBJ1-1	-	-
CATMRNTNTEAFF	TGTGCCACCATGCGGAATACGAACACTGAAGCTTTCTTT	TRBV15	TRBJ1-1	once	-
CASSPGDRNEKLFF	TGTGCCAGCAGTCCAGGGGATAGGAATGAAAAACTGTTTTTT	TRBV27	TRBJ1-4	-	-
CASSFSGPNTGELFF	TGTGCCAGCTCATTCAGCGGTCCAAACACCGGGGAGCTGTTTTTT	TRBV18	TRBJ2-2	few	-
CASSLGGRRVRETQYF	TGCGCCAGCAGCTTGGGGGGAAGGAGGGTAAGAGAGACCCAGTACTTC	TRBV5-1	TRBJ2-5	-	-
CASNPTSGRGTRNHNEQFF	TGTGCCAGCAACCCAACCAGCGGGAGGGGGACACGGAATCACAATGAGCAGTTCTTC	TRBV2	TRBJ2-1	once	TRBD2
CASSYDRGNTEAFF	TGTGCCAGCAGCTACGACAGGGGGAACACTGAAGCTTTCTTT	TRBV13	TRBJ1-1	-	TRBD1
CASSLMASRQTQYF	TGTGCCAGCAGTTTAATGGCTAGTCGACAGACCCAGTACTTC	TRBV28	TRBJ2-5	-	-
CASSSSGRTNEKLFF	TGTGCCAGCAGCTCTTCAGGGAGGACTAATGAAAAACTGTTTTTT	TRBV11-1	TRBJ1-4	once	-
CASSLGQGRGETQYF	TGTGCCAGCAGTTTAGGGCAGGGCCGAGGAGAGACCCAGTACTTC	TRBV27	TRBJ2-5	-	-
CASSQAGTGFYEQYF	TGTGCCAGCAGCCAAGCCGGGACAGGGTTCTACGAGCAGTACTTC	TRBV3-1/TRBV3-2	TRBJ2-7	once	TRBD1
CASSRDRAATEAFF	TGTGCCAGCAGTCGGGACAGGGCGGCTACTGAAGCTTTCTTT	TRBV4-2	TRBJ1-1	-	TRBD1
CASDPFPQGSTDTQYF	TGTGCCAGCGACCCCTTCCCCCAGGGAAGCACAGATACGCAGTATTTT	TRBV11-2	TRBJ2-3	-	-
CASSLSGGNYGYTF	TGTGCCAGCAGCTTATCAGGGGGAAATTATGGCTACACCTTC	TRBV7-3	TRBJ1-2	-	TRBD1
CAWSVLSTQLDTIYF	TGTGCCTGGAGTGTCCTGTCGACACAATTGGACACCATATATTTT	TRBV30	TRBJ1-3	-	-
CASSQGGRGQPQHF	TGTGCCAGCAGCCAGGGAGGGCGGGGTCAGCCCCAGCATTTT	TRBV27	TRBJ1-5	-	-
CASSLRQGIYNEQFF	TGCGCCAGCAGCTTGAGGCAGGGGATCTACAATGAGCAGTTCTTC	TRBV5-1	TRBJ2-1	-	-
CASSGPGVQETQYF	TGTGCCAGCAGCGGGCCGGGGGTCCAAGAGACCCAGTACTTC	TRBV5-4	TRBJ2-5	once	-
CASRTGGRTQFF	TGTGCCAGCAGAACAGGGGGGAGGACGCAGTTCTTC	TRBV5-6	TRBJ2-1	-	TRBD1
CASSLTVVYEQYF	TGTGCCAGCAGCTTGACAGTAGTCTACGAGCAGTACTTC	TRBV5-4	TRBJ2-7	-	-
CSAPGGLGYTF	TGCAGTGCTCCCGGAGGACTTGGCTACACCTTC	TRBV20-1	TRBJ1-2	-	-